This TCR beta chain stems from a study of cytomegalovirus exposure and HLA in healthy donors. Remarks on this clone: The antigen is undetermined.

The CDR3 has 16 amino acids. Trimming stripped 2 bases from V and 2 bases from J, with 15 bases between. The germline V gene has CDR1 MNHEY and CDR2 SMNVEV (reference sequence). Researchers ran the PCR with 60 Vbeta and 13 Jbeta primers. Only in-frame clones appear in the TCRdb table, and some are missing; sequencing was by immunoSEQ multiplex PCR. Among about 180,000 clones listed, around 79% were seen once. Study conclusions and caveats: Despite most TCR sequences being rare, some public TCRs occurred in many donors. Presence/absence analyses assumed roughly uniform sequencing depth across donors, which may not hold. Indistinguishability led to the exclusion of some V segments, TRBV6-2 and TRBV6-3 included.

The chain employs TRBV27 and TRBJ1-2, with D hard to call. Sequenced: PBMCs. The source is a woman in her 40s in good health and CMV-seronegative. CDR3 bases: TGTGCCAGCAGTTTAGGAATGCCCGGGGTAAACTATGGCTACACCTTC. Translated: CASSLGMPGVNYGYTF.